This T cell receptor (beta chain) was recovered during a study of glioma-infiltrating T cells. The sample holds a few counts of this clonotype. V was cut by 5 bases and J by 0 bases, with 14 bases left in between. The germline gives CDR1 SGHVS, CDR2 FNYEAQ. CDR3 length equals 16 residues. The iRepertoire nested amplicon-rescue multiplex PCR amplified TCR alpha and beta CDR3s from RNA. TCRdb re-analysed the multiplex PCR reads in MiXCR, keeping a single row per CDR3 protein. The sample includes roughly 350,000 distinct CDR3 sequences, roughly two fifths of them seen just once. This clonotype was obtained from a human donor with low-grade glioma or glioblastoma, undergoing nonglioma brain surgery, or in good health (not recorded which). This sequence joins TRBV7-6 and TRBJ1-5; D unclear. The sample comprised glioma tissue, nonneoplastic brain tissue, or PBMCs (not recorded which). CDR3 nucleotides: TGTGCCAGCAGCCCATTGCCGCTAGTTAGCAATCAGCCCCAGCATTTT. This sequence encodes CASSPLPLVSNQPQHF.